A selection of T cell receptor beta chains follows, all from one sample in a study of stem cell transplantation in POMP-related autoinflammatory disease. Some clones are missing from TCRdb's copy, which holds only in-frame ones; the method was immunoSEQ multiplex PCR. The table includes more than 25,000 clones, approximately 86% detected once. Here the sequenced sample was CD4+ T cells from PBMCs, taken before stem cell transplantation. These receptors came from a human donor with POMP-related autoinflammation and immune dysregulation (PRAID). Both conserved end residues are part of each CDR3. D genes are given only for firm matches. Rows give clone size only sometimes, using once, few, many, or a class for an expanded clone.

CDR3aa	CDR3nt	abundance	d_gene	v_gene	j_gene
CASSPGGRTRDEQFF	TGTGCCAGCTCACCGGGCGGGAGAACGCGCGATGAGCAGTTCTTC	-	TRBD2	TRBV18	TRBJ2-1
CASRALVGSGNTIYF	TGTGCCAGCAGGGCTCTGGTAGGCTCTGGAAACACCATATATTTT	-	-	TRBV6-6	TRBJ1-3
CASSPESQGAVGYTF	TGTGCCAGCAGCCCCGAGTCCCAGGGGGCGGTAGGCTACACCTTC	-	TRBD1	TRBV11-2	TRBJ1-2
CASSLASGLADNEQFF	TGTGCCAGCAGTTTAGCGTCGGGACTAGCGGACAATGAGCAGTTCTTC	-	TRBD2	TRBV28	TRBJ2-1
CAIRRSGTDNSPLHF	TGTGCCATCAGACGATCCGGGACCGACAATTCACCCCTCCACTTT	-	-	TRBV10-3	TRBJ1-6
CAISDGPSIGVLAYEQYF	TGTGCCATCAGTGATGGCCCCTCAATTGGGGTCTTAGCCTACGAGCAGTACTTC	-	-	TRBV10-3	TRBJ2-7
CASSASFGGRSGNTIYF	TGTGCCAGCAGCGCGTCTTTTGGGGGCCGCTCTGGAAACACCATATATTTT	once	-	TRBV7-9	TRBJ1-3
CSVEGKSYEAFF	TGCAGCGTTGAAGGGAAATCGTACGAAGCTTTCTTT	few	-	TRBV29-1	TRBJ1-1
CASSLTGPYGYTF	TGTGCCAGCAGTTTGACAGGCCCCTATGGCTACACCTTC	once	-	TRBV27	TRBJ1-2
CASSLAGLAGIGVSGELFF	TGCGCCAGCAGCTTGGCGGGACTAGCGGGAATCGGTGTTTCCGGGGAGCTGTTTTTT	-	TRBD2	TRBV5-1	TRBJ2-2
CASSEWLAGGEQYF	TGTGCCAGCAGTGAATGGCTAGCGGGAGGAGAGCAGTACTTC	few	TRBD2	TRBV2	TRBJ2-7
CASRGTGADGTQYF	TGTGCCAGCAGGGGGACAGGGGCTGATGGTACGCAGTATTTT	-	TRBD1	TRBV6-1	TRBJ2-3
CASQGEGLQPQHF	TGTGCCAGCCAAGGAGAGGGGCTTCAGCCCCAGCATTTT	once	-	TRBV2	TRBJ1-5
CASNTAIQETQYF	TGTGCCAGCAATACCGCTATCCAAGAGACCCAGTACTTC	once	-	TRBV2	TRBJ2-5
CAITPRRGRHTEAFF	TGTGCCATCACCCCCCGCCGCGGACGGCACACTGAAGCTTTCTTT	-	-	TRBV10-3	TRBJ1-1
CASSSAGAVPEQFF	TGTGCCAGCAGTTCAGCGGGGGCGGTTCCTGAGCAGTTCTTC	once	TRBD2	TRBV6-6	TRBJ2-1
CASSYLGLVPNEQYF	TGTGCCAGCAGTTACCTGGGACTGGTGCCTAACGAGCAGTACTTC	-	-	TRBV6-6	TRBJ2-7
CASGTLANTEAFF	TGTGCCAGCGGGACCTTAGCGAACACTGAAGCTTTCTTT	-	-	TRBV2	TRBJ1-1
CASSSWFGTLQETQYF	TGTGCCAGCAGTTCGTGGTTCGGGACGTTGCAAGAGACCCAGTACTTC	-	-	TRBV6-6	TRBJ2-5
CASSLDRSENTIYF	TGTGCCAGCAGCTTGGACAGGTCAGAAAACACCATATATTTT	-	-	TRBV5-4	TRBJ1-3
CASSEGGTDTQYF	TGTGCCAGCAGTGAAGGGGGCACAGATACGCAGTATTTT	-	-	TRBV2	TRBJ2-3
CASSRGQGGGYTF	TGTGCCAGCAGCCGCGGACAGGGAGGCGGCTACACCTTC	once	TRBD1	TRBV6-5	TRBJ1-2
CASSLDTPGRQTSRLMNTEAFF	TGCGCCAGCAGCTTGGATACTCCCGGGAGACAGACTTCTCGATTGATGAACACTGAAGCTTTCTTT	-	-	TRBV5-1	TRBJ1-1
CASTQRQGAYNEQFF	TGTGCCAGCACCCAGCGACAGGGTGCCTACAATGAGCAGTTCTTC	once	TRBD1	TRBV2	TRBJ2-1
CASSPDAQQPQHF	TGTGCCAGCTCACCAGACGCCCAGCAGCCCCAGCATTTT	-	-	TRBV18	TRBJ1-5
CASSIELARPNQPQHF	TGTGCCAGTAGTATAGAGTTGGCACGTCCCAATCAGCCCCAGCATTTT	-	-	TRBV19	TRBJ1-5
CASSIQGGGLEQFF	TGTGCCAGCAGTATACAAGGCGGGGGGCTTGAGCAGTTCTTC	-	TRBD2	TRBV9	TRBJ2-1
CASTHMGEREYEQYF	TGTGCCAGCACCCATATGGGGGAGAGAGAGTACGAGCAGTACTTC	-	-	TRBV28	TRBJ2-7
CASSDKAQGLQETQYF	TGTGCCAGCAGTGATAAGGCACAGGGCCTCCAAGAGACCCAGTACTTC	-	-	TRBV6-1	TRBJ2-5
CASSLVGTGNYGYTF	TGTGCCAGCAGTTTAGTAGGGACGGGGAACTATGGCTACACCTTC	once	-	TRBV27	TRBJ1-2
CASSFGTDLYEQYF	TGTGCCAGCAGCTTTGGGACAGATCTCTACGAGCAGTACTTC	-	TRBD1	TRBV5-4	TRBJ2-7
CSVWRVDRYEQYF	TGCAGCGTTTGGAGGGTCGATAGGTACGAGCAGTACTTC	-	-	TRBV29-1	TRBJ2-7
CASSRSGEWAGELFF	TGTGCCAGCAGTCGATCAGGGGAGTGGGCCGGGGAGCTGTTTTTT	-	-	TRBV27	TRBJ2-2
CASSYGVETEAFF	TGTGCCAGCAGCTACGGGGTAGAGACTGAAGCTTTCTTT	-	-	TRBV11-2	TRBJ1-1
CAWNAQQGKKYEQYF	TGTGCCTGGAACGCGCAACAGGGGAAAAAGTACGAGCAGTACTTC	-	TRBD1	TRBV30	TRBJ2-7
CASSPPRQLSYEQYF	TGTGCCAGCAGCCCCCCGCGGCAGCTCTCCTACGAGCAGTACTTC	-	-	TRBV5-4	TRBJ2-7